A single T cell receptor (beta chain) is shown here with its context. This record comes from a study of circulating and synovial CD4+ cells in juvenile arthritis. The CDR3 covers 14 residues. Trimming cost V 0 bases and J 10 bases; bases outside gene matches: 6. Germline loops: CDR1 MNHNS, CDR2 SASEGT. Assay: immunoSEQ multiplex PCR; the TCRdb copy retains only in-frame clones and omits some. Seen here are under 35,000 clones, over 95% observed once, and the top ten hold approximately 0.17%. The sample consisted of CD4+ T cells from blood. The clonotype was recovered from a human donor with juvenile idiopathic arthritis. The chain uses TRBV6-1 and TRBJ1-1, with TRBD1 matching over 9 bases. CDR3 nucleotides: TGTGCCAGCAGTGAAGCAAGGGACAGGGTAATAGCTTTCTTT. Its protein product is CASSEARDRVIAFF.